This entry lists 30 T cell receptor beta chains sequenced from one sample in a study of shared clonotypes between healthy human individuals. Naive CD8 cells lacked CD45RO, underwent positive selection for CCR7 and left out terminally differentiated effector memory CD45RA+ cells. Using immunoSEQ multiplex PCR, the repertoire was profiled, and TCRdb retains in-frame clones only, with some absent. The sample shows about 2 million clones, approximately 94% of them seen only once. Sample: naive CD8+ T cells sorted from blood. All receptors come from a man younger than 35 in good health.

The gene calls are TRBV28 and TRBJ2-7; unclear D gene. Per the germline V gene, CDR1 is MDHEN and CDR2 is SYDVKM. The CDR3 sequence is 13 residues long. Trimming removed 1 base from V and 1 base from J, with 5 bases in between. CDR3 protein: CASSLYSSYEQYF. The CDR3 DNA follows: TGTGCCAGCAGTTTATATTCATCCTACGAGCAGTACTTC.

V is TRBV28 and J is TRBJ1-5; no firm D call. CDR3 length: 15 amino acids. V lost 2 bases to trimming and J lost 3 bases, with 11 bases between them. Germline V gene data show CDR1 as MDHEN and CDR2 as SYDVKM. The CDR3 sequence: CASSLSIGNNQPQHF. CDR3 sequence (DNA): TGTGCCAGCAGTTTAAGCATCGGGAACAATCAGCCCCAGCATTTT.

The chain is built from TRBV30 and TRBJ1-1, with D uncertain. Between the trimmed V and J ends, which lost 5 bases and 6 bases, there was a span of 10 bases. CDR1 and CDR2 from the germline V gene are GTSNPN and SVGIG (reference sequence). This CDR3 is 11 amino acids long. CDR3 residues: CAWAPGAEAFF. In nucleotides, the CDR3 is TGTGCCTGGGCCCCAGGCGCTGAAGCTTTCTTT.

The CDR3 is CASSEGPEATGNTIYF. CDR3 nucleotide sequence: TGCGCCAGCAGCGAGGGGCCCGAGGCTACTGGAAACACCATATATTTT. The chain uses TRBV4-3 and TRBJ1-3; TRBD1 is a possible D gene (5 bases). V lost 5 bases and J 2 bases, leaving 16 bases between the germline ends. The CDR3 sequence is 16 residues long. Germline V gene data show CDR1 as LGHNA and CDR2 as YSLEER.

This chain uses TRBV7-9 with TRBJ1-4, with TRBD1 matching over 10 bases. Germline assignment: CDR1 SEHNR and CDR2 FQNEAQ (reference sequence). The V gene end was trimmed by 1 base and the J gene end by 5 bases; junction bases not matched to a gene: 10. This CDR3 spans 18 amino acids. The DNA for the CDR3 is TGTGCCAGCAGCTTAGTTGGGACAGGGGATCTTCTGAATGAAAAACTGTTTTTT. It codes for CASSLVGTGDLLNEKLFF.

In regard to this clone: Other nucleotide sequences in the sample specify the same CDR3. This chain joins TRBV10-1 and TRBJ2-2; perhaps TRBD2 as D (5 bases). The V gene lost 2 bases and the J gene lost 5 bases, with 9 bases spanning the gap. CDR3 size: 14 residues. Germline V gene lookup returns CDR1 WNHNN and CDR2 SYGVQD (reference sequence). The CDR3 protein is CASSERGWTGELFF. In nucleotides, the CDR3 is TGCGCCAGCAGTGAGCGGGGATGGACCGGGGAGCTGTTTTTT.

This clone came up once. V is TRBV19 and J is TRBJ2-7; the D gene is possibly TRBD2 (6 bases). V lost 5 bases and J 0 bases, leaving 17 bases between the germline ends. This CDR3 has 16 residues. Per the germline V gene, CDR1 is LNHDA and CDR2 is SQIVND (reference sequence). CDR3 amino acids: CASSPGAGLSSYEQYF. DNA of the CDR3: TGTGCCAGTAGTCCTGGGGCGGGACTGAGCTCCTACGAGCAGTACTTC.

This clone was counted between two and nine times. The gene calls are TRBV30 and TRBJ2-7; D gene ambiguous. Trimming stripped 0 bases from V and 3 bases from J, with 12 bases between. In germline, CDR1 is GTSNPN, CDR2 SVGIG (reference sequence). The CDR3 totals 14 residues. The CDR3 is CAWSVRSSYYEQYF. The CDR3 coding sequence is TGTGCCTGGAGTGTACGAAGCTCCTACTACGAGCAGTACTTC. Filled out from reference TRBV30 and TRBJ2-7, the complete variable domain reads SQTIHQWPATLVQPVGSPLSLECTVEGTSNPNLYWYRQAAGRGLQLLFYSVGIGQISSEVPQNLSASRPQDRQFILSSKKLLLSDSGFYLCAWSVRSSYYEQYFGPGTRLTVT.

The chain employs TRBV4-1 and TRBJ1-6; weak D call: TRBD1 (5 bases). V lost 0 bases to trimming and J lost 14 bases, with 14 bases between them. This CDR3 is built from 14 residues. Germline CDR1 MGHRA, CDR2 YSYEKL. The DNA of the CDR3 is TGCGCCAGCAGCCAAGATCTAGGGGTTATCACCCTCCACTTT. Encoded protein: CASSQDLGVITLHF.

A remark on this clone: This same CDR3 is encoded by further DNA sequences in the sample. DNA of the CDR3: TGTGCCAGCAGCTTATTAGCGGGGGGTTACAATGAGCAGTTCTTC. This translates into CASSLLAGGYNEQFF. The chain is built from TRBV7-6 and TRBJ2-1; 10 nucleotides agree with TRBD2. V gave up 2 bases and J gave up 4 bases; unmatched junction bases: 2. This CDR3 is 15 amino acids long. The germline CDR1 and CDR2 sequences are SGHVS and FNYEAQ.

V usage is TRBV7-8 and J usage is TRBJ1-1; 8 nucleotides match TRBD1. The CDR3 sequence is 14 residues long. Germline CDR1 SGHVS, CDR2 FQNEAQ. Germline trimming cut 5 bases from V and 0 bases from J; bases unmatched to any gene: 2. The CDR3 DNA follows: TGTGCCAGCAGCCTGACAGGGGTGAACACTGAAGCTTTCTTT. Residues: CASSLTGVNTEAFF.

The chain recombines TRBV7-9 with TRBJ2-5; TRBD2 matches 14 bases. CDR1 is SEHNR and CDR2 is FQNEAQ in the germline V gene (reference sequence). The CDR3 sequence is 19 residues long. After removal of 3 bases from V and 4 bases from J, the junction contained 13 bases not matched to a gene. The CDR3 DNA follows: TGTGCCAGCAGCTTTCTCTTGGGGACTAGCGGGAGAGACGGAGAGACCCAGTACTTC. The encoded protein is CASSFLLGTSGRDGETQYF.

The DNA of the CDR3 is TGCGCCAGCAGTCTCGGACTAGCGGGAGCGCAGCACGAGCAGTACTTC. Amino acids: CASSLGLAGAQHEQYF. The rearrangement uses TRBV4-3 and TRBJ2-7; 13 nucleotides agree with TRBD2. The CDR3 has 16 residues. The germline CDR1 and CDR2 sequences are LGHNA and YSLEER. V was clipped by 6 bases and J by 5 bases; unmatched bases: 10.

This clone was seen once. The genes are TRBV27 and TRBJ2-3, with a tentative D call TRBD2 (5 bases). Trimming shortened V by 2 bases and J by 4 bases, and 7 bases separated the two germline ends. Germline-derived CDR1 and CDR2 are MNHEY and SMNVEV (reference sequence). The CDR3 contains 13 residues. The CDR3 reads CASSLARADTQYF. Written as DNA, the CDR3 is TGTGCCAGCAGTTTAGCGAGGGCAGATACGCAGTATTTT.

The chain joins TRBV4-1 to TRBJ2-5; no firm D call. The J call may not be correct, given that the DNA end is closer to TRBJ2-7. The CDR3 has 13 amino acids. Germline lookup yields CDR1 MGHRA and CDR2 YSYEKL. The CDR3 loop is CASSLTQTYEQYF. The CDR3 DNA reads as TGCGCCAGCAGCCTGACCCAAACCTACGAGCAGTACTTC.

The chain combines TRBV5-1 with TRBJ2-7; 8 bases are shared with TRBD2. From germline, CDR1 is SGHRS and CDR2 YFSETQ. The ends lost 1 base at V and 1 base at J; junction bases unmatched: 4. The CDR3 length is 15 residues. The CDR3 DNA sequence: TGCGCCAGCAGCTTGTGGAGCGGGGGATCCTACGAGCAGTACTTC. It specifies CASSLWSGGSYEQYF.

The chain combines TRBV29-1 with TRBJ2-3; 10 bases align to TRBD1. V shed 2 bases, J shed 6 bases, and the junction held 14 bases outside the gene matches. Germline CDR1 SQVTM, CDR2 ANQGSEA. This CDR3 is 17 amino acids long. This chain's CDR3 is CSVESGSGQGVMDTQYF. CDR3 nucleotide sequence: TGCAGCGTTGAATCAGGGTCCGGACAGGGGGTTATGGATACGCAGTATTTT.

The chain couples TRBV9 to TRBJ1-4, with D unresolved. The V end was cut by 0 bases, the J end by 4 bases, with 7 bases between. Looked up from germline, CDR1 is SGDLS and CDR2 is YYNGEE. This CDR3 has 14 residues. CDR3 bases: TGTGCCAGCAGCGTAGCTGAAATTAATGAAAAACTGTTTTTT. This sequence encodes CASSVAEINEKLFF.

The gene calls are TRBV6-5 and TRBJ2-3, with 11 bases lining up with TRBD2. The CDR3 sequence is 15 residues long. Looked up from germline, CDR1 is MNHEY and CDR2 is SVGAGI. The V segment lost 10 bases and the J segment 5 bases; nucleotides outside the gene matches: 11. The CDR3 bases are TGTGCCACCCGCCGGCTAGCGGGGGGAGGAGATACGCAGTATTTT. Amino acids: CATRRLAGGGDTQYF.

This chain links TRBV7-9 with TRBJ2-7; D may correspond to TRBD1 or TRBD2 (6 bases each). The V gene's germline CDR1 is SEHNR and CDR2 FQNEAQ (reference sequence). The CDR3 sequence is 15 residues long. The V end was cut by 7 bases, the J end by 0 bases, with 16 bases between. The CDR3 sequence is CASTSVGGGSYEQYF. CDR3 sequence (DNA): TGTGCCAGCACCTCCGTAGGAGGGGGCTCCTACGAGCAGTACTTC. Based on the CDR3 plus reference TRBV7-9 and TRBJ2-7, the full variable domain is DTGVSQNPRHKITKRGQNVTFRCDPISEHNRLYWYRQTLGQGPEFLTYFQNEAQLEKSRLLSDRFSAERPKGSFSTLEIQRTEQGDSAMYLCASTSVGGGSYEQYFGPGTRLTVT.

This sequence joins TRBV5-6 and TRBJ2-5, with 9 bases lining up with TRBD2. V was pared by 0 bases and J by 4 bases, with 4 bases of the junction left unmatched. The germline gives CDR1 SGHDT, CDR2 YYEEEE. This CDR3 is 15 amino acids long. This chain's CDR3 is CASSLALAGRETQYF. CDR3 sequence (DNA): TGTGCCAGCAGCTTGGCTCTAGCGGGAAGAGAGACCCAGTACTTC.

This clone was counted a single time. J is TRBJ1-1 and V is TRBV5-4; perhaps TRBD1 as D (6 bases). Germline CDR1 SGHNT, CDR2 YYREEE (reference sequence). The CDR3 spans 17 residues. Trimming took 4 bases from V and 5 from J, leaving 24 bases between them. The CDR3 here is CASSPFGVLDSKTEAFF. The CDR3 DNA follows: TGTGCCAGCAGCCCTTTTGGAGTTTTGGACAGTAAAACTGAAGCTTTCTTT.

The chain is built from TRBV4-3 and TRBJ1-1, with D perhaps TRBD1 (5 bases). This CDR3 region has 16 residues. The V end was cut by 0 bases, the J end by 0 bases, with 11 bases between. Germline CDR1 is LGHNA and CDR2 is YSLEER. CDR3 sequence: CASSQDGQGMNTEAFF. The DNA for the CDR3 is TGCGCCAGCAGCCAAGATGGGCAGGGAATGAACACTGAAGCTTTCTTT.

The chain combines TRBV5-4 with TRBJ2-7; 8 bases align to TRBD2. The ends lost 0 bases at V and 3 bases at J; junction bases unmatched: 5. This CDR3 is 15 amino acids long. CDR1 SGHNT and CDR2 YYREEE come from the germline V gene (reference sequence). The CDR3, as DNA: TGTGCCAGCAGCTTGGCTCCGGGGGGGTACTACGAGCAGTACTTC. It codes for CASSLAPGGYYEQYF.

DNA for the CDR3: TGTGCCAGTACCGAACAGGGCGCCGGGGAGCTGTTTTTT. Translated: CASTEQGAGELFF. This chain uses TRBV19 with TRBJ2-2; maybe TRBD1 (6 bases). This CDR3 contains 13 residues. With 7 bases removed from V and 6 bases from J, the gap between germline ends came to 12 bases. Per germline, CDR1 LNHDA and CDR2 SQIVND (reference sequence).

The V call is TRBV28, the J call TRBJ1-6; D is perhaps TRBD1 (6 bases). V was pared by 4 bases and J by 10 bases, with 14 bases between. CDR3 length equals 14 residues. Germline CDR1 and CDR2: MDHEN and SYDVKM. CDR3 in DNA: TGTGCCAGCAGTTGGACAGAAGGTTTGTCACCCCTCCACTTT. It translates to CASSWTEGLSPLHF.

This chain uses TRBV11-2 with TRBJ2-3; 11 positions agree with TRBD2. Germline loops: CDR1 SGHAT, CDR2 FQNNGV. CDR3 length: 19 residues. The ends lost 0 bases at V and 3 bases at J; junction bases unmatched: 11. The CDR3 spells CASSLEHPPSGGPTDTQYF. CDR3 sequence (DNA): TGTGCCAGCAGCTTAGAACACCCCCCTAGCGGGGGGCCGACAGATACGCAGTATTTT.

A word on this clone: Within the sample, other DNA sequences also encode this same CDR3. The rearrangement joins TRBV9 to TRBJ2-7, with D uncertain. Trimming took 0 bases from V and 2 from J, leaving 9 bases between them. This CDR3 contains 14 residues. The germline CDR1 and CDR2 sequences are SGDLS and YYNGEE. The CDR3 nucleotides read TGTGCCAGCAGCGTAGGAGGCGGTACCTACGAGCAGTACTTC. It translates to CASSVGGGTYEQYF.

The chain links TRBV19 to TRBJ2-6; TRBD1 matches at 9 bases. Trimming cost V 7 bases and J 2 bases; bases outside gene matches: 9. The length of the CDR3 is 17 residues. CDR1 is LNHDA, CDR2 SQIVND, per germline (reference sequence). In DNA, the CDR3 is TGTGCCAGTACCGAGGGACAGGGTACTCCTGGGGCCAACGTCCTGACTTTC. This encodes CASTEGQGTPGANVLTF.

The CDR3 spells CASSFQGGTEAFF. For the CDR3, the DNA is TGTGCCAGCAGCTTCCAGGGAGGCACTGAAGCTTTCTTT. The J gene is TRBJ1-1, the V gene TRBV13; perhaps TRBD1 as D (5 bases). The length of the CDR3 is 13 residues. With 3 bases removed from V and 4 bases from J, the gap between germline ends came to 9 bases. The germline CDR1 and CDR2 sequences are PRHDT and FYEKMQ (reference sequence).